Each of the 3 T cell receptor beta chains below was sequenced from the same sample in a study of T cell responses to AZD1222 COVID-19 vaccine. Using immunoSEQ multiplex PCR, the repertoire was profiled, and TCRdb retains in-frame clones only, with some absent. Altogether some 150,000 clones are present, around 88% being singletons, with the ten largest covering around 16%. Sequences were derived from peripheral blood, sampled on day 0 of AZD1222 vaccination. The receptor source for this set is an adult in good health.

The chain employs TRBV5-1 and TRBJ1-1; the match to TRBD1 covers 7 bases. The trim removed 0 bases at V and 10 bases at J, leaving 9 bases unmatched. The CDR3 loop spans 14 amino acids. Germline values: CDR1 SGHRS, CDR2 YFSETQ. CDR3 coding DNA: TGCGCCAGCAGCTTGGCCGGACAGGAGGAAAGAGCTTTCTTT. As protein: CASSLAGQEERAFF.

This clone was observed a few times. The chain joins TRBV7-2 to TRBJ2-2, with TRBD1 as a possible D gene (6 bases). V lost 3 bases and J lost 0, with 14 bases in between. This CDR3 spans 17 amino acids. Germline CDR1 SGHTA, CDR2 FQGNSA. CDR3 bases: TGTGCCAGCAGCTTTCCGGGACACTACGCGAACACCGGGGAGCTGTTTTTT. The encoded protein is CASSFPGHYANTGELFF.

The CDR3 reads CASSLAGHGYTF. The CDR3 bases are TGTGCCAGCAGTTTGGCAGGGCATGGCTACACCTTC. V gene TRBV28 combines with J gene TRBJ1-2; D possibly corresponds to TRBD1 (5 bases). Germline CDR1 and CDR2: MDHEN and SYDVKM. Trimming removed 3 bases at V and 6 bases at J, with 8 bases between. This CDR3 contains 12 residues.